Sequencing of this T cell receptor beta chain was carried out in a study of shared clonotypes between healthy human individuals. DNA at approximately 200 ng, 25,000 to 30,000 T cell genomes, went into sorted-subset replicate PCRs. Generated by immunoSEQ multiplex PCR, the TCRdb table keeps only in-frame clones and is missing some. Among over 850,000 clones listed, around 82% were seen once. Looked up from germline, CDR1 is SGHRS and CDR2 is YFSETQ. The germline V and J ends were trimmed by 0 bases and 5 bases, with 6 bases remaining between them. The CDR3 covers 13 residues. Notes on this clone: The antigen remains unidentified.

Into CD45RA+ naive and CD45RA-negative memory subsets, the CD4+ cells were split. Study-level findings and limits: Generally, naive subsets (rather than memory subsets) showed larger estimated richness. Clonotype sharing among donors was thought likely to change with sequencing depth.

The receptor comes from a man between 18 and 29 years old in good health. Some clones in this sample may be carry-over from other donors' samples. The sample taken for sequencing was memory CD4+ T cells from PBMCs. Subset: CD45RA-negative fraction. This chain connects TRBV5-1 to TRBJ2-1; a weak D match, TRBD1 (6 bases). The CDR3 region has the DNA TGCGCCAGCAGCTTGGGACAGGACAATGAGCAGTTCTTC. Translated: CASSLGQDNEQFF.